This TCR beta chain derives from a study of shared clonotypes between healthy human individuals. Study-level findings and limits: The study drew on few donors, limiting represented genetic and exposure-history diversity.

None of the donors, who were healthy HIV-negative adults, had recently had acute infections or vaccinations. The ends lost 4 bases at V and 1 base at J; junction bases unmatched: 7. The CDR3 totals 16 residues. Germline CDR1 reads SGHRS; CDR2 reads YFSETQ. On this clone: The antigen is not known.

Here immunoSEQ multiplex PCR was the method, and the copy in TCRdb shows in-frame clones only, minus some. Among millions of clones listed, 85% to 95% were seen once. Specimen: naive CD4+ T cells sorted from blood. Described subset: CD45RA+ positively selected. V and J are TRBV5-1 and TRBJ1-1; 10 nucleotides match TRBD1. The TCR comes from a man younger than 30 in good health. This CDR3 reads CASSDPGQGRNTEAFF. Written as DNA, the CDR3 is TGCGCCAGCAGCGATCCGGGACAGGGGAGGAACACTGAAGCTTTCTTT. The full variable domain, in which reference TRBV5-1 and TRBJ1-1 provide the parts outside the CDR3, is KAGVTQTPRYLIKTRGQQVTLSCSPISGHRSVSWYQQTPGQGLQFLFEYFSETQRNKGNFPGRFSGRQFSNSRSEMNVSTLELGDSALYLCASSDPGQGRNTEAFFGQGTRLTVV.